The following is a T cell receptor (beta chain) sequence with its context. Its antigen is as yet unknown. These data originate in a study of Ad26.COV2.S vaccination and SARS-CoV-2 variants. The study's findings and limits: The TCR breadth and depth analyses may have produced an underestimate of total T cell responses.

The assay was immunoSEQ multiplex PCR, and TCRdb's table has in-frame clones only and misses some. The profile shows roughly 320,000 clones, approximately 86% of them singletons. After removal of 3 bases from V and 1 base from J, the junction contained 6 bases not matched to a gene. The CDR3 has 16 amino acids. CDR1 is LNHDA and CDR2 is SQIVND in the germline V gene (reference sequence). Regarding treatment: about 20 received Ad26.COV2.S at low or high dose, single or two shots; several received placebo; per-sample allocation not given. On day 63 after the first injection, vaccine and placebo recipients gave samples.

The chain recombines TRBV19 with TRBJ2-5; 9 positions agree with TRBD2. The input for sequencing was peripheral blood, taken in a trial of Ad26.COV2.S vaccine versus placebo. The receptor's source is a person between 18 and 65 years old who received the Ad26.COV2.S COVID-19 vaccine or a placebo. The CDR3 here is CASSILRAGGQETQYF. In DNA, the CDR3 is TGTGCCAGTAGTATCCTCCGAGCGGGGGGCCAAGAGACCCAGTACTTC.